This is a list of T cell receptor beta chains from one sample in a study of OX40 agonist ivuxolimab in advanced cancers. Generated by immunoSEQ multiplex PCR, the TCRdb table keeps only in-frame clones and is missing some. Of roughly 60,000 clones in the sample, around 88% were seen once. Sequenced material: CD4+ or CD8+ T cells sorted from blood, taken in a trial of the OX40 agonist ivuxolimab. The receptor set was obtained from an adult with an advanced solid tumor such as melanoma, head and neck, liver or kidney cancer. Each CDR3 is given with its conserved first and last residue. The D gene is left open where the match is weak. Clone size is given for some rows only: seen once, a few or many times, or a class if the clone is expanded.

d_call	j_call	clone_size	v_call	cdr3_nt	cdr3_aa
-	TRBJ2-7	-	TRBV15	TGTGCCACCAGCAGAGATACAGGGCCCTACGAGCAGTACTTC	CATSRDTGPYEQYF
-	TRBJ2-1	-	TRBV4-1	TGCGCCAGCAGCCTGACCCCCAGCGGCCTGAATGAGCAGTTCTTC	CASSLTPSGLNEQFF
-	TRBJ1-1	-	TRBV5-5	TGTGCCAGCAGCTGGCTACAGGGTGCAGTGAACACTGAAGCTTTCTTT	CASSWLQGAVNTEAFF
-	TRBJ2-6	-	TRBV19	TGTGCCAGTACCCAACGAGGGGGGGCGAGCTCTGGGGCCAACGTCCTGACTTTC	CASTQRGGASSGANVLTF
TRBD1	TRBJ2-7	once	TRBV6-1	TGTGCCAGCAGTGGGACAGGGGGCTACGAGCAGTACTTC	CASSGTGGYEQYF
TRBD1	TRBJ1-4	-	TRBV19	TGTGCCAGTAGTAAACAGGGGGCAACTAATGAAAAACTGTTTTTT	CASSKQGATNEKLFF
-	TRBJ2-2	-	TRBV19	TGTGCCAGTAGTATAGTAGGGGCGAGATCCGGGGAGCTGTTTTTT	CASSIVGARSGELFF
-	TRBJ1-1	-	TRBV19	TGTGCCAGTAGTATAGGGGGTATCAAGCGGAACACTGAAGCTTTCTTT	CASSIGGIKRNTEAFF
-	TRBJ1-3	-	TRBV7-8	TGTGCCAGCAGCCTCCACGATGGGGGCTCGAACACCATATATTTT	CASSLHDGGSNTIYF
-	TRBJ2-5	-	TRBV5-6	TGTGCCAGCAGCCGCAGCGGGACAGTTCAGGAGACCCAGTACTTC	CASSRSGTVQETQYF
-	TRBJ1-3	-	TRBV9	TGTGCCAGCAGCGTAGGGGCTGATGGAAACACCATATATTTT	CASSVGADGNTIYF
-	TRBJ2-7	-	TRBV13	TGTGCCAGCAGCCCCCCGTCGCGCACCTACGAGCAGTACTTC	CASSPPSRTYEQYF
-	TRBJ1-2	-	TRBV18	TGTGCCAGCTCACCAGAACGGAACTACTATGGCTACACCTTC	CASSPERNYYGYTF
TRBD2	TRBJ2-7	-	TRBV5-4	TGTGCCAGCAGTTCACTAGCGGGGGCCTACGAGCAGTACTTC	CASSSLAGAYEQYF
TRBD2	TRBJ2-3	-	TRBV28	TGTGCCAGCAGTTCATCACTAGCGGGAATCACAGATACGCAGTATTTT	CASSSSLAGITDTQYF
TRBD1	TRBJ2-7	-	TRBV9	TGTGCCAGCAGCCCCGAGGCAGGGGGCGTCAACTACGAGCAGTACTTC	CASSPEAGGVNYEQYF
TRBD1	TRBJ1-2	-	TRBV6-1	TGTGCCAGCAGGGTTACAGGGGGCTCCGGCTACACCTTC	CASRVTGGSGYTF
TRBD2	TRBJ2-1	few	TRBV7-9	TGTGCCAGCAGCTCAGAAAGGACTAGCGGTTACAATGAGCAGTTCTTC	CASSSERTSGYNEQFF